The T cell receptor beta chain described here comes from a study of blood T cell repertoires in COVID-19. Trimming left V 5 bases short and J 4 bases short, with 9 bases between. CDR1 and CDR2 from the germline V gene are MNHEY and SMNVEV (reference sequence). The CDR3 runs to 14 residues. Enrollment of patients from Seattle took place during active infection, with longitudinal follow-up. In the authors' workflow: Quantification of nucleated cells was approximated via reference gene primer amplification. Method: immunoSEQ multiplex PCR; TCRdb's copy keeps in-frame clones and lacks some. Clonal size and the V and J genes are those of that table, whereas D and trimming came from the DNA. Among tens of thousands of clones listed, roughly 80% were seen once.

Source material: peripheral blood. This sequence joins TRBV27 and TRBJ2-6; the D is unclear. This sequence was found in a man in his 60s with COVID-19, enrolled during active disease. Here the CDR3 reads CASSLGGGANVLTF. CDR3 DNA sequence: TGTGCCAGCAGTCTAGGTGGAGGGGCCAACGTCCTGACTTTC. Supplemented by reference TRBV27 and TRBJ2-6, the full variable domain reads EAQVTQNPRYLITVTGKKLTVTCSQNMNHEYMSWYRQDPGLGLRQIYYSMNVEVTDKGDVPEGYKVSRKEKRNFPLILESPSPNQTSLYFCASSLGGGANVLTFGAGSRLTVL.